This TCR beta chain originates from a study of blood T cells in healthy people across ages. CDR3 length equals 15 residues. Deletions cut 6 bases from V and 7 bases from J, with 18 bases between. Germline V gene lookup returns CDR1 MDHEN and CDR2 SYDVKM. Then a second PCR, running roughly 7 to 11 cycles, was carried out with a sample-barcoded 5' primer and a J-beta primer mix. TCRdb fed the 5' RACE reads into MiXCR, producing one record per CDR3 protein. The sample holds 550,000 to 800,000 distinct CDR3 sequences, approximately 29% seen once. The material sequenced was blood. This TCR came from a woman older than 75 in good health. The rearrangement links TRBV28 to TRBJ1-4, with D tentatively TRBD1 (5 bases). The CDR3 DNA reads TGTGCCAGCAGCCCAACTGGGTTGCAGGGTGAAAAACTGTTTTTT. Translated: CASSPTGLQGEKLFF.